This T cell receptor (beta chain) was sequenced in a study of blood T cell repertoires in COVID-19. Clones were sequenced by immunoSEQ multiplex PCR, and TCRdb holds only the in-frame ones, with some missing. The top ten clones hold about 10% of a sample with about 50,000 clones, 84% of them seen once. The sequence was obtained from a man in his 60s with acute or convalescent COVID-19. Sequencing input: peripheral blood.

CDR3 amino acids: CASSPTGHNTDTQYF. CDR3 nucleotides: TGTGCCAGCAGTCCCACGGGACACAACACAGATACGCAGTATTTT. V is TRBV27 and J is TRBJ2-3; D perhaps matches TRBD1 (6 bases). The CDR3 length is 15 residues. From germline, CDR1 is MNHEY and CDR2 SMNVEV (reference sequence). V lost 5 bases to trimming and J lost 2 bases, with 14 bases between them.